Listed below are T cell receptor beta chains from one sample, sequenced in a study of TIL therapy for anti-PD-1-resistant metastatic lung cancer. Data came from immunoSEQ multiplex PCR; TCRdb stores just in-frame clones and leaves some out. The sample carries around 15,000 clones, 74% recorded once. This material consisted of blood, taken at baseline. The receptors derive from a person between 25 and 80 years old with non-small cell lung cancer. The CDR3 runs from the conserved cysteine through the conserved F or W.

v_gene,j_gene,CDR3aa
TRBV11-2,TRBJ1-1,CASSLKGRVGTEAFF
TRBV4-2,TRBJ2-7,CASSQDLTLRTGSYEQYF
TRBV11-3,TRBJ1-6,CASSLAGTVYNSPLHF
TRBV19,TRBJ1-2,CASTPGQIYYGYTF
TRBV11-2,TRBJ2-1,CASSLGLAGGLGEQFF
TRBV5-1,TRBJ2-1,CASSPGGGGVGEQFF
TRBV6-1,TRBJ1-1,CASSGRETEAFF
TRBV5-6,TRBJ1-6,CASSQYTGQGESPLHF
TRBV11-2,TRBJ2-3,CASSAGSSTDTQYF
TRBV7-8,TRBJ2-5,CASSFGETGIETQYF
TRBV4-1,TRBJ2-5,CASSQELAGGSETQYF
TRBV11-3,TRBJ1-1,CASSSTGNTEAFF
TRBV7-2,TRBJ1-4,CASSLATGAGTVSF
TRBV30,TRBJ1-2,CAWSHQGYYGYTF
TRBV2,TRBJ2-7,CASTGVENEQYF
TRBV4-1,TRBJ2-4,CASSRTRQDLIQYF
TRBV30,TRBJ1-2,CAWSLGAEYTF
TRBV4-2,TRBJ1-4,CASSQEQAGGEKLFF
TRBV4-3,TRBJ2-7,CASSQAETGVRYEQYF
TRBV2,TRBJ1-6,CASRRGQEISPLHF
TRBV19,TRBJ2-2,CASGDTTVNTGELFF
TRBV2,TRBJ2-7,CASRRAGVPYEQYF
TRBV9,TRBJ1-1,CASSVEGGQAFGTEAFF
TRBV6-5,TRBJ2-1,CASRGGGAFKNEQFF
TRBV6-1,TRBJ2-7,CASSTTGSSYEQYF